Following are 15 T cell receptor beta chains from one sample sequenced in a study of blood T cell repertoires in COVID-19. Clones were read by immunoSEQ multiplex PCR, and TCRdb kept only the in-frame ones, dropping some. The sample contains about 280,000 clones, roughly 87% of which appear only once. Sample: PBMCs or T cells enriched from blood (not recorded which). Receptors were obtained from a woman between 25 and 40 years old who had recovered from COVID-19.

The V gene is TRBV3-1 (or the pseudogene TRBV3-2), the J gene TRBJ2-3, with 11 bases fitting TRBD1. This CDR3 spans 16 amino acids. V lost 2 bases to trimming and J lost 2 bases; unmatched junction nucleotides: 3. The V gene's germline CDR1 is LGHDT and CDR2 YNNKEL (reference sequence). CDR3 DNA sequence: TGTGCCAGCAGCCAACCTGGACAGGGGGCCACAGATACGCAGTATTTT. Amino acid sequence: CASSQPGQGATDTQYF.

This chain uses TRBV24-1 with TRBJ2-1, with a possible D match to TRBD1 (7 bases). This CDR3 is built from 15 residues. From germline, CDR1 is KGHDR and CDR2 SFDVKD. V dropped 2 bases and J dropped 3 bases, with 10 bases sitting between them. CDR3 region: CATSDSRGVYNEQFF. The CDR3 DNA follows: TGTGCCACCAGTGATTCCAGGGGGGTCTACAATGAGCAGTTCTTC.

V usage is TRBV27 and J usage is TRBJ2-7, with D perhaps TRBD1 (7 bases). V lost 5 bases and J lost 3, with 14 bases in between. The CDR3 extends over 14 amino acids. Germline V gene sequence: CDR1 MNHEY, CDR2 SMNVEV (reference sequence). The CDR3, as DNA: TGTGCCAGCAGTGTCAGGGGGGCCCACTACGAGCAGTACTTC. It is translated as CASSVRGAHYEQYF.

This chain connects TRBV27 to TRBJ2-1; D might be TRBD2 (5 bases). The ends were cut back, 2 bases at V and 0 bases at J, with 8 bases in the middle. Per the germline V gene, CDR1 is MNHEY and CDR2 is SMNVEV (reference sequence). This CDR3 is 15 amino acids long. The chain's CDR3 is CASSLAGSSYNEQFF. Here the CDR3 DNA reads TGTGCCAGCAGTTTAGCGGGTAGCTCCTACAATGAGCAGTTCTTC.

The chain recombines TRBV6-5 with TRBJ1-2; 7 bases line up with TRBD1. V shed 5 bases, J shed 0 bases, and the junction held 3 bases outside the gene matches. The CDR3 has 14 amino acids. The germline V gene encodes CDR1 MNHEY and CDR2 SVGAGI. DNA of the CDR3: TGTGCCAGCAGTACCGGGACAGCTAACTATGGCTACACCTTC. Its protein product is CASSTGTANYGYTF.

The chain combines TRBV19 with TRBJ2-7, with TRBD2 identical over 12 bases. Germline V lookup: CDR1 LNHDA, CDR2 SQIVND (reference sequence). The V segment lost 3 bases and the J segment 2 bases; nucleotides outside the gene matches: 8. The CDR3 loop spans 17 amino acids. CDR3 sequence reads: CASSIRLAGGIAYEQYF. CDR3 nucleotide sequence: TGTGCCAGTAGTATTAGGCTAGCGGGAGGGATCGCCTACGAGCAGTACTTC.

J is TRBJ2-7 and V is TRBV6-5; D is possibly TRBD1 (5 bases). The V gene's germline CDR1 is MNHEY and CDR2 SVGAGI. Trimming shortened V by 2 bases and J by 2 bases, and 16 bases separated the two germline ends. The CDR3 totals 16 residues. CDR3 in amino acids: CASSYRGIGAPYEQYF. CDR3 DNA sequence: TGTGCCAGCAGTTACAGGGGCATTGGAGCCCCCTACGAGCAGTACTTC.

On this clone itself: The sample holds other DNA sequences that translate to the same CDR3. The chain combines TRBV5-6 with TRBJ1-2; D remains ambiguous. V lost 0 bases and J 1 base, leaving 4 bases between the germline ends. Germline V gene sequence: CDR1 SGHDT, CDR2 YYEEEE. The CDR3 has 13 residues. In DNA, the CDR3 is TGTGCCAGCAGCTTGGGTCGTAACTATGGCTACACCTTC. Residues: CASSLGRNYGYTF. Full variable domain (outside the CDR3, taken from reference TRBV5-6 and TRBJ1-2): DAGVTQSPTHLIKTRGQQVTLRCSPKSGHDTVSWYQQALGQGPQFIFQYYEEEERQRGNFPDRFSGHQFPNYSSELNVNALLLGDSALYLCASSLGRNYGYTFGSGTRLTVV.

The sample holds a few counts of this clone. The V and J genes are TRBV11-2 and TRBJ1-4, with D tentatively TRBD1 (5 bases). CDR1 and CDR2 (germline): SGHAT, FQNNGV. This CDR3 spans 14 amino acids. The V and J ends lost 4 bases and 8 bases respectively, with 14 bases between them. CDR3 DNA sequence: TGTGCCAGCAGCTCCCAGGGTGTAAGGGAAAAACTGTTTTTT. Protein sequence: CASSSQGVREKLFF.

This clone was seen a single time. J is TRBJ1-1 and V is TRBV3-1 (or the pseudogene TRBV3-2), with 8 bases fitting TRBD1. The CDR3 spans 14 residues. The ends lost 4 bases at V and 4 bases at J; junction bases unmatched: 5. Germline V gives CDR1 LGHDT, CDR2 YNNKEL (reference sequence). The CDR3 protein is CASSRRQGSTEAFF. The CDR3 DNA is TGTGCCAGCAGCCGCAGACAGGGGAGCACTGAAGCTTTCTTT.

The CDR3 bases are TGTGCCAGCAGCTTAATCCCCACAGACGAGCAGTACTTC. Its protein product is CASSLIPTDEQYF. The rearrangement links TRBV7-3 to TRBJ2-7, with D unclear. The CDR3 is made up of 13 amino acids. Germline loops: CDR1 SGHTA, CDR2 FQGTGA. Trimming took 1 base from V and 5 from J, leaving 9 bases between them.

CDR3 sequence reads: CASSQTGGAAYEQYF. CDR3 DNA sequence: TGTGCCAGCAGCCAGACAGGGGGCGCGGCCTACGAGCAGTACTTC. The chain combines TRBV28 with TRBJ2-7, with 10 bases aligning to TRBD1. V trimming: 6 bases; J trimming: 2 bases; junction bases outside the gene matches: 7. In germline, CDR1 is MDHEN, CDR2 SYDVKM. The CDR3 has 15 residues.

The rearrangement links TRBV2 to TRBJ2-7; TRBD2 agrees at 8 bases. The V and J ends lost 6 bases and 3 bases, in that order; junction bases with no gene match: 10. CDR1 is SNHLY and CDR2 is FYNNEI in the germline V gene. The CDR3 has 15 amino acids. As DNA, the CDR3 is TGTGCCAGCAGGGGGAGCGGGAGTATATTCTACGAGCAGTACTTC. It is translated as CASRGSGSIFYEQYF.

The chain is built from TRBV18 and TRBJ1-2; TRBD1 might be the D (6 bases). The CDR3 is 14 amino acids. In germline, CDR1 is KGHSH, CDR2 LQKENI. Trimming pared 6 bases from V and 6 bases from J, leaving 17 bases between. The chain's CDR3 is CASSAAGDDDGYTF. Written as DNA, the CDR3 is TGTGCCAGCTCGGCGGCAGGGGATGACGATGGCTACACCTTC.

Only one count was recorded for this clone. This chain links TRBV5-8 with TRBJ1-5; 7 bases agree with TRBD1. V lost 6 bases and J lost 4; bases outside the gene matches: 10. Germline CDR1 SGHTS, CDR2 YDEGEE. CDR3 length equals 15 residues. CDR3 sequence reads: CASTVNRGSNQPQHF. For the CDR3, the DNA is TGTGCCAGCACCGTCAACAGGGGCAGTAATCAGCCCCAGCATTTT.